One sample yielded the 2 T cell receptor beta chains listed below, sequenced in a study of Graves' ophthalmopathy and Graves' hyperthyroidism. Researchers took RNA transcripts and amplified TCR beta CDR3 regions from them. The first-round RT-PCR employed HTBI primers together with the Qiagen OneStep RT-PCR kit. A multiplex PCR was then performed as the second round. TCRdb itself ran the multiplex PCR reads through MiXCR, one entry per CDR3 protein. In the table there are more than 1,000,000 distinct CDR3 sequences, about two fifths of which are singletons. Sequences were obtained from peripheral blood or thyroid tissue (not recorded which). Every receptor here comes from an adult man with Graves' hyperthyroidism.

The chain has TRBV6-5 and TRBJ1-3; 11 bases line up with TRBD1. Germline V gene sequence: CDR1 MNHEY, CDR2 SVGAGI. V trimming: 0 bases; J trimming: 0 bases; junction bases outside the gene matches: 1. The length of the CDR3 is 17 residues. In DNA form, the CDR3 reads TGTGCCAGCAGTTACTCGGGGACAGGGGGCTCTGGAAACACCATATATTTT. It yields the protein CASSYSGTGGSGNTIYF.

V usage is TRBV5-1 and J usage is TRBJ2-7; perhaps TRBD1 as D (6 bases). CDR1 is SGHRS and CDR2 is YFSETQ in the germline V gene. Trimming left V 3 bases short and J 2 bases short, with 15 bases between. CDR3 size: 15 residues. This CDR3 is CASSWGTLGAYEQYF. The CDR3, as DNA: TGCGCCAGCAGCTGGGGGACACTCGGCGCCTACGAGCAGTACTTC.